What follows describes a single TCR beta chain. The antigen remains undetermined. The CDR3 extends over 14 amino acids. Germline CDR1 and CDR2: SSHAT and FNYEAQ (reference sequence). The V gene lost 3 bases and the J gene lost 3 bases, with 9 bases spanning the gap. Naive-designated CD8 cells lacked CD45RO, were positively enriched for CCR7, and omitted terminally differentiated effector memory CD45RA+ cells. Sequenced by immunoSEQ multiplex PCR; TCRdb stores in-frame clones only, minus some. The table has approximately 720,000 clones, roughly 94% seen once; the top ten hold roughly 22%. This record comes from a study of shared clonotypes between healthy human individuals. Study-level points and caveats: Sampling included only blood; tissue repertoires likely differ.

V gene TRBV7-7 combines with J gene TRBJ2-1, with a weak D call TRBD1 (6 bases). Sequenced input: naive CD8+ T cells sorted from blood. This receptor was identified in a man aged 25-45 years in good health. CDR3 nucleotides: TGTGCCAGCAGCTTGGGACATGGCTACAATGAGCAGTTCTTC. Its protein is CASSLGHGYNEQFF.